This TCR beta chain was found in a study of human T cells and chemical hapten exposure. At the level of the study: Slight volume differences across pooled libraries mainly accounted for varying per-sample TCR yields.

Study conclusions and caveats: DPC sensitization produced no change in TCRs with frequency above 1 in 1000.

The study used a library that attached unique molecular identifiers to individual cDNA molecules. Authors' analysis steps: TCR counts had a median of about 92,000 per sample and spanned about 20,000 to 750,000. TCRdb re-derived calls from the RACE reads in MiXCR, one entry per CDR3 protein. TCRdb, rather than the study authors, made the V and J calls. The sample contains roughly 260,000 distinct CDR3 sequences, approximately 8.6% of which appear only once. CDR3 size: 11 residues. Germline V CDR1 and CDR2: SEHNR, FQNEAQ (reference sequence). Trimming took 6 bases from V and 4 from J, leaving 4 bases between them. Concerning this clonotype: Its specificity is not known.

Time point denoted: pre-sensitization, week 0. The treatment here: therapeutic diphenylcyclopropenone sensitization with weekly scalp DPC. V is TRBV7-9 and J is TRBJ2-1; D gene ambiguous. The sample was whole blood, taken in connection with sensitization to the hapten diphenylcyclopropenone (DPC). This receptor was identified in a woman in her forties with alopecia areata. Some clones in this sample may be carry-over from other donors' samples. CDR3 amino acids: CASRRYNEQFF. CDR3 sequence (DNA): TGTGCCAGCAGACGGTACAATGAGCAGTTCTTC.